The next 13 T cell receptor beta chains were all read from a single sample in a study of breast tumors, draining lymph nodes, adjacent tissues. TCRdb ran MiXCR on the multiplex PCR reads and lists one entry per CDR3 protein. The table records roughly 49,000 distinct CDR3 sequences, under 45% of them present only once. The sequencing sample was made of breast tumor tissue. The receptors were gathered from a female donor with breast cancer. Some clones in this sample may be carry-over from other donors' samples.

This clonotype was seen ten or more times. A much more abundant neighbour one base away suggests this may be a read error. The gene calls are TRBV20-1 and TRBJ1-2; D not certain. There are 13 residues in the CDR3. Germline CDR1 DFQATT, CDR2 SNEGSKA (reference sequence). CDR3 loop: CSAIDAGNYAYTF. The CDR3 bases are TGCAGTGCTATAGACGCCGGTAACTATGCCTACACCTTC.

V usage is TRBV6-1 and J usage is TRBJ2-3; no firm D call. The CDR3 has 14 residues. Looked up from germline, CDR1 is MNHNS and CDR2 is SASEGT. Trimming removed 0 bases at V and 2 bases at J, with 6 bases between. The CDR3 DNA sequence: TGTGCCAGCAGTGAAGCGCCCGTCACAGATACGCAGTATTTT. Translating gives CASSEAPVTDTQYF.

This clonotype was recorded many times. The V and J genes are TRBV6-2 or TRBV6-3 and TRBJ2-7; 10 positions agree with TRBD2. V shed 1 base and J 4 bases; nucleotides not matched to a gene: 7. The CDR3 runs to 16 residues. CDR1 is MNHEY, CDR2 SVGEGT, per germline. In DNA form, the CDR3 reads TGTGCCAGCAGTTACTTTAGCGGGAGGCCCCTTTACGAGCAGTACTTC. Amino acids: CASSYFSGRPLYEQYF.

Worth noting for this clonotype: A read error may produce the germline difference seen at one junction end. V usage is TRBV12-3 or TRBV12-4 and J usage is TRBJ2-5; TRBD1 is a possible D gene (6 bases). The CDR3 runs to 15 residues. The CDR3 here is CASSPGAINRETQYF. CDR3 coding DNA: TGCGCCAGCAGTCCAGGGGCGATAAATCGAGAGACCCAGTACTTC.

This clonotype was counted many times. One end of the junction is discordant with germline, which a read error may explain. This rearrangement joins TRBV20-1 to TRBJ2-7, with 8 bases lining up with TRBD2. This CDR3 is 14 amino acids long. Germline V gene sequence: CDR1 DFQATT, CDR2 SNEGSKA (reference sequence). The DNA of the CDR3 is TGCAGTGCAGCAACGGGACTAGGATTCTACGAGCAATACTTC. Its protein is CSAATGLGFYEQYF.

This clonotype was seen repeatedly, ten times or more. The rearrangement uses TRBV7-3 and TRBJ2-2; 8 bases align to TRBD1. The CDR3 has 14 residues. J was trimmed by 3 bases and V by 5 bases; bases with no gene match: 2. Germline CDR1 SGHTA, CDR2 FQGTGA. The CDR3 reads CASSKDRDTGELFF. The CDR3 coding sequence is TGTGCCAGCAGCAAGGACAGGGACACCGGGGAGCTGTTTTTT.

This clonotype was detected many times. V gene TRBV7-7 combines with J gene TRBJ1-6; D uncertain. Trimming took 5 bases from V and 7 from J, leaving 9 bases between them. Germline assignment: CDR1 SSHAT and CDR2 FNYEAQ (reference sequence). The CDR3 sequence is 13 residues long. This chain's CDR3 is CASSPSLNSPLHF. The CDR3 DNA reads TGTGCCAGCAGCCCCAGCTTGAATTCACCCCTCCACTTT.

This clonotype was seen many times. The CDR3 DNA is TGTGCCAGCACGATAACAGGGTACAATGAGCAGTTCTTC. It is translated as CASTITGYNEQFF. The chain employs TRBV6-6 and TRBJ2-1, with D possibly being TRBD1 (6 bases). CDR3 length: 13 amino acids. From germline, CDR1 is MNHNY and CDR2 SVGAGI (reference sequence). The germline V and J ends were trimmed by 7 bases and 4 bases, with 11 bases remaining between them.

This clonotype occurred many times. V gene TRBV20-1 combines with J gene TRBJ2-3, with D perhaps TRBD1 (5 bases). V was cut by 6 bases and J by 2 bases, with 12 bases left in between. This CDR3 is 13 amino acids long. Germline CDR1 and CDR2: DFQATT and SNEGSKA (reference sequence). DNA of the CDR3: TGCAGTGCCGAAGTGACAGCCACAGATACGCAGTATTTT. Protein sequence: CSAEVTATDTQYF.

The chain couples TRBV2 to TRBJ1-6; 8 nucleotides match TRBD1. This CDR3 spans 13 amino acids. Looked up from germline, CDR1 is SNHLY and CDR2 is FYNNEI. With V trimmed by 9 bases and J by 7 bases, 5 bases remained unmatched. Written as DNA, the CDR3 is TGTGCCAGTAATCGACAGGGGAATTCACCCCTCCACTTT. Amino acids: CASNRQGNSPLHF.

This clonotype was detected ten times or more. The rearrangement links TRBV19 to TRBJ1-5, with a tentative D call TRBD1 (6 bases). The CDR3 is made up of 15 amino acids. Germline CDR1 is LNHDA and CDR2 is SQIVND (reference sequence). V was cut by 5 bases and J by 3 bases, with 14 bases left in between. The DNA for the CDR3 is TGTGCCAGTAGTGTATTGGGGGGCGACAATCAGCCCCAGCATTTT. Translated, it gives CASSVLGGDNQPQHF. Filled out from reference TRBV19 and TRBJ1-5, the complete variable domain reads DGGITQSPKYLFRKEGQNVTLSCEQNLNHDAMYWYRQDPGQGLRLIYYSQIVNDFQKGDIAEGYSVSREKKESFPLTVTSAQKNPTAFYLCASSVLGGDNQPQHFGDGTRLSIL.

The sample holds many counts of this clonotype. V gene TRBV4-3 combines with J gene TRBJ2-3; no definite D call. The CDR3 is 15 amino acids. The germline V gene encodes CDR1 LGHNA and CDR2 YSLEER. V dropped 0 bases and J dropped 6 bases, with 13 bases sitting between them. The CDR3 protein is CASSQEPSPRDTQYF. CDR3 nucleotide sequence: TGCGCCAGCAGCCAAGAACCGTCACCTAGGGATACGCAGTATTTT.

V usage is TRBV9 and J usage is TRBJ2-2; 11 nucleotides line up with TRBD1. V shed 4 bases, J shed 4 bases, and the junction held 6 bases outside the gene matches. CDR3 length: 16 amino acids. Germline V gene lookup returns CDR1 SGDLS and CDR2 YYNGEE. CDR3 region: CASSPGDRGGTGELFF. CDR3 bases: TGTGCCAGCAGCCCAGGGGACAGGGGGGGCACCGGGGAGCTGTTTTTT.